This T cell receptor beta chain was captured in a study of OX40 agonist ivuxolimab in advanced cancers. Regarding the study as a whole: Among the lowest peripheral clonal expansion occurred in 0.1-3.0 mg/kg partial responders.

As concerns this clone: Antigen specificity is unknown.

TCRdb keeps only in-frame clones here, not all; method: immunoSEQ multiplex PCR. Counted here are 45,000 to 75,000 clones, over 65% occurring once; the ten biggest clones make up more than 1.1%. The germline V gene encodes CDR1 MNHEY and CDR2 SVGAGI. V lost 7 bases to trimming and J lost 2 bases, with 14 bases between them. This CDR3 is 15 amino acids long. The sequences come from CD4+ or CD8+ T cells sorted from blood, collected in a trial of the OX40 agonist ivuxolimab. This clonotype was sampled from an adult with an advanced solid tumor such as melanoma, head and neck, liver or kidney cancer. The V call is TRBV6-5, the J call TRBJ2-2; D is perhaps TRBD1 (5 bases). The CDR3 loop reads CASKGQRVNTGELFF. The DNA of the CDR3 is TGTGCCAGCAAAGGACAACGAGTAAACACCGGGGAGCTGTTTTTT.